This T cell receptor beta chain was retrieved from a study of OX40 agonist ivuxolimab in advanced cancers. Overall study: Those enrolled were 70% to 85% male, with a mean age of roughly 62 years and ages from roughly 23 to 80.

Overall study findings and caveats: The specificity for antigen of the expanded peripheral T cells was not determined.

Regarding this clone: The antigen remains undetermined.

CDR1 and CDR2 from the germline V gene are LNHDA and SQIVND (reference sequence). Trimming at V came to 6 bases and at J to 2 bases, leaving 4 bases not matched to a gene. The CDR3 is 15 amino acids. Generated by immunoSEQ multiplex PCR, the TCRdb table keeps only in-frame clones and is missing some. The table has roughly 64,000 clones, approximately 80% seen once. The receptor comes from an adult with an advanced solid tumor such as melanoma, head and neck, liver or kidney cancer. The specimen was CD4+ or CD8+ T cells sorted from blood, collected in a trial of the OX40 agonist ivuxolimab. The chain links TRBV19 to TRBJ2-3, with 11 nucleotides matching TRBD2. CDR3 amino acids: CASRKTSGTTDTQYF. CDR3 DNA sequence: TGTGCCAGTAGGAAGACTAGCGGGACCACAGATACGCAGTATTTT.